The rows below give T cell receptor beta chains drawn from one sample of a study of blood T cell repertoires in COVID-19. Some clones are missing from TCRdb's copy, which holds only in-frame ones; the method was immunoSEQ multiplex PCR. The sample contains about 150,000 clones, roughly 83% of which appear only once. The specimen sequenced was peripheral blood. All receptors come from a young man with active or convalescent COVID-19. Each CDR3 is given with its conserved first and last residue.

>TRBJ2-1|TRBV19
CASSILSKGANEQFF
>TRBJ2-7|TRBV9
CASSVGQGGLWSYEQYF
>TRBJ2-3|TRBV5-1
CASSLTGSADTQYF
>TRBJ1-5|TRBV5-1
CASREGTGDEQPQHF
>TRBJ2-1|TRBV5-1
CASSLAVTSGGVYNEQFF
>TRBJ1-6|TRBV9
CASSIQDRGYNSPLHF
>TRBJ1-1|TRBV7-9
CASSPVRGRRTEAFF
>TRBJ1-3|TRBV11-2
CASSYQPGEGSGNTIYF
>TRBJ1-1|TRBV2
CASSVDRRNTEAFF
>TRBJ1-2|TRBV2
CASLNRGYGYTF
>TRBJ1-1|TRBV7-2
CASSQGRRNTEAFF
>TRBJ2-3|TRBV5-1
CASSFGPTGTSDTQYF
>TRBJ2-1|TRBV24-1
CATSDFSGRGGNEQFF
>TRBJ1-5|TRBV7-2
CASSRGDSNNQPQHF
>TRBJ1-2|TRBV12-3/TRBV12-4
CASSLGQGGGYTF
>TRBJ2-7|TRBV5-5
CASSLGLAGGSYEQYF
>TRBJ2-3|TRBV27
CASSSSRTGWDTQYF
>TRBJ1-3|TRBV2
CASGSGEFSGNTIYF
>TRBJ1-2|TRBV4-1
CASSQADDRFYGYTF
>TRBJ2-5|TRBV11-2
CASSLVGARSETQYF
>TRBJ2-7|TRBV6-5
CASSYSGGNNYEQYF
>TRBJ1-2|TRBV18
CASSPSTGQASWYGYTF
>TRBJ2-1|TRBV2
CASRMPGGNEQFF
>TRBJ2-1|TRBV25-1
CASSPGVEQFF
>TRBJ1-5|TRBV19
CASSILQGTSNQPQHF
>TRBJ1-6|TRBV14
CASDTGGMNSPLHF
>TRBJ1-2|TRBV18
CASSRGAGNGGYTF
>TRBJ1-5|TRBV11-2
CASSLGTTYSNQPQHF
>TRBJ2-1|TRBV5-4
CASSLLAVGVNEQFF
>TRBJ2-3|TRBV4-2
CASSQEPPGQGTDTQYF
>TRBJ2-5|TRBV7-9
CASSQTTEEETQYF
>TRBJ1-2|TRBV7-8
CASSPTTGQSNYGYTF
>TRBJ1-4|TRBV19
CASRWTGETNEKLFF
>TRBJ2-2|TRBV11-3
CASSTSQGWDTGELFF
>TRBJ2-7|TRBV3-1/TRBV3-2
CASSRGLAGSYEQYF
>TRBJ2-1|TRBV7-2
CASSLSREPNEQFF
>TRBJ1-1|TRBV6-5
CASRPGQGLATEAFF
>TRBJ2-3|TRBV18
CASSPVTGVDTQYF
>TRBJ1-4|TRBV19
CASSINEASDEKLFF
>TRBJ2-1|TRBV11-2
CASSSRLDDEQFF
>TRBJ2-7|TRBV24-1
CATSDLIGTGDEQYF
>TRBJ2-2|TRBV11-2
CASSLQLGTSGELFF
>TRBJ2-5|TRBV5-8
CASSLVEGGTETQYF
>TRBJ2-3|TRBV3-1/TRBV3-2
CASSYLAGDRAQYF
>TRBJ1-5|TRBV19
CASDRGRGQPQHF
>TRBJ2-7|TRBV5-4
CASSLAGSEQYF
>TRBJ1-2|TRBV14
CASSPMGDSLGYTF
>TRBJ1-2|TRBV6-6
CASSYSPQGGYGYTF
>TRBJ2-1|TRBV11-3
CASSLNWDRHEQFF
>TRBJ2-2|TRBV5-1
CASSLVQSNTGELFF
>TRBJ1-1|TRBV4-1
CASSQGQGEDTEAFF
>TRBJ2-5|TRBV29-1
CCVQPPRLGTGDLETQYF
>TRBJ2-7|TRBV27
CASRRYGGQRGSYEQYF
>TRBJ2-3|TRBV5-1
CASSFLAADTQYF